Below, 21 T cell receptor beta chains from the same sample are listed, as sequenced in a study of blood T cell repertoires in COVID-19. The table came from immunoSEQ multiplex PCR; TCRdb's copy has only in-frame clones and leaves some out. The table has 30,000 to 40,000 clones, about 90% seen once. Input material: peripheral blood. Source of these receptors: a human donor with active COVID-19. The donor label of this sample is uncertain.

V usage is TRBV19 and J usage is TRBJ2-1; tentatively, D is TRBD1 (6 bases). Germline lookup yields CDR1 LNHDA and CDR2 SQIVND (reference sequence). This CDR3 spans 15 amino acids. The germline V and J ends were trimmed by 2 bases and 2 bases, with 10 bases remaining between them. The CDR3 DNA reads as TGTGCCAGTAGTATACGGCAGGGGACCTACAATGAGCAGTTCTTC. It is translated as CASSIRQGTYNEQFF.

CDR3 amino acids: CASSEARVAGSQETQYF. The CDR3 bases are TGTGCCAGCAGTGAAGCGCGCGTAGCGGGGTCCCAAGAGACCCAGTACTTC. The chain recombines TRBV2 with TRBJ2-5; TRBD2 agrees at 8 bases. Per the germline V gene, CDR1 is SNHLY and CDR2 is FYNNEI. After removal of 0 bases from V and 1 base from J, the junction contained 7 bases not matched to a gene. This CDR3 is 17 amino acids long. The entire variable domain, with the rest obtained from reference TRBV2 and TRBJ2-5, is as follows: EPEVTQTPSHQVTQMGQEVILRCVPISNHLYFYWYRQILGQKVEFLVSFYNNEISEKSEIFDDQFSVERPDGSNFTLKIRSTKLEDSAMYFCASSEARVAGSQETQYFGPGTRLLVL.

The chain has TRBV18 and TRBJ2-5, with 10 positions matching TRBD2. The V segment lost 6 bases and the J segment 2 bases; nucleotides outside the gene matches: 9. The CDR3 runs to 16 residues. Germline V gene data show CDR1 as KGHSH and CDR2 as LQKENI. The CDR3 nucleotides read TGTGCCAGCTCCCCTAGAGCGGGGGGGGTTCAAGAGACCCAGTACTTC. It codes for CASSPRAGGVQETQYF.

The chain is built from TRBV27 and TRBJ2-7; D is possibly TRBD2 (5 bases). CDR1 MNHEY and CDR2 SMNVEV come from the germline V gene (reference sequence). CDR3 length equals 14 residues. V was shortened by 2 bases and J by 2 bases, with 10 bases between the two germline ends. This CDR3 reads CASSLDGEAYEQYF. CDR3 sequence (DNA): TGTGCCAGCAGTTTAGACGGGGAAGCCTACGAGCAGTACTTC.

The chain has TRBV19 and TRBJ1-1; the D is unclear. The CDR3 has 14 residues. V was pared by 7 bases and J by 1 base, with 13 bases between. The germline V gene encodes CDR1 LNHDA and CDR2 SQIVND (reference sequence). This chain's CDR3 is CASIRTDTNTEAFF. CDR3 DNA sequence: TGTGCCAGTATTAGGACTGATACGAACACTGAAGCTTTCTTT.

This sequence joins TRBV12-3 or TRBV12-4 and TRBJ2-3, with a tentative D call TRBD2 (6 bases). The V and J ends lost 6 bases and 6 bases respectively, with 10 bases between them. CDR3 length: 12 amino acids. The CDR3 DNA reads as TGTGCCAGCAGATCTCTAGCGGATACGCAGTATTTT. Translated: CASRSLADTQYF.

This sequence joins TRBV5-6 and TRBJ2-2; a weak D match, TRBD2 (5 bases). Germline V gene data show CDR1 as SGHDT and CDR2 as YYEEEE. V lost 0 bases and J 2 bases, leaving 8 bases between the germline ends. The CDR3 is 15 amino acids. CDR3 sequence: CASSLDRENTGELFF. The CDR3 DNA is TGTGCCAGCAGCTTGGACCGGGAAAACACCGGGGAGCTGTTTTTT. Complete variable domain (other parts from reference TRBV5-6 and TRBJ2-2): DAGVTQSPTHLIKTRGQQVTLRCSPKSGHDTVSWYQQALGQGPQFIFQYYEEEERQRGNFPDRFSGHQFPNYSSELNVNALLLGDSALYLCASSLDRENTGELFFGEGSRLTVL.

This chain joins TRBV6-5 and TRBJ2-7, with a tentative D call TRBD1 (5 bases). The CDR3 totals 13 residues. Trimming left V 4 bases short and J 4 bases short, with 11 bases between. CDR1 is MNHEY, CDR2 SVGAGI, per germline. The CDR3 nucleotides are TGTGCCAGCAGTTCCGGACACCTATACGAGCAGTACTTC. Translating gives CASSSGHLYEQYF.

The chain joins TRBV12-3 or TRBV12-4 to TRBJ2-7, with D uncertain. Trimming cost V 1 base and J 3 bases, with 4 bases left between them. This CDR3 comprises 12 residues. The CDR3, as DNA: TGTGCCAGCAGTTTAGTCCTCTACGAGCAGTACTTC. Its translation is CASSLVLYEQYF.

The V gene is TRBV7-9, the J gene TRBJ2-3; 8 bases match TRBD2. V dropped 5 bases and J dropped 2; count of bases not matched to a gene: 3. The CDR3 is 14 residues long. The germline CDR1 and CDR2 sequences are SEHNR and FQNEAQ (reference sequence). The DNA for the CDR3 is TGTGCCAGCAGCCCGACTAGCGCCACAGATACGCAGTATTTT. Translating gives CASSPTSATDTQYF.

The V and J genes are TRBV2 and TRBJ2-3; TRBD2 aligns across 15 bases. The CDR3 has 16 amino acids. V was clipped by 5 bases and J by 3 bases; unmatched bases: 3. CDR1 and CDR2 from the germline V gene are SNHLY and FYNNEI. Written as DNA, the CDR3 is TGTGCCAGCAGTCGGACTAGCGGGGGGGCTACAGATACGCAGTATTTT. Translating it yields CASSRTSGGATDTQYF.

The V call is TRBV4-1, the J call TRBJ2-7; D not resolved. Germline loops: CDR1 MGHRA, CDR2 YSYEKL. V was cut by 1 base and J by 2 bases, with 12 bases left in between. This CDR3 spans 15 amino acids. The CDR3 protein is CASSQVVQAAYEQYF. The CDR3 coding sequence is TGCGCCAGCAGCCAAGTTGTCCAGGCTGCCTACGAGCAGTACTTC.

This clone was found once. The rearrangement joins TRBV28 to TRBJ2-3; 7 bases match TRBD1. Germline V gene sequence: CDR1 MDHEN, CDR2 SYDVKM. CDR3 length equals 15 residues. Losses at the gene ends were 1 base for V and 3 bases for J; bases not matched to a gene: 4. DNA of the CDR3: TGTGCCAGCAGTTTATATAAGACAGGGACAGATACGCAGTATTTT. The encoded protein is CASSLYKTGTDTQYF.

The CDR3 DNA sequence: TGTGCCAGCAGTTCATACACCAACTACGAGCAGTACTTC. The encoded protein is CASSSYTNYEQYF. This chain connects TRBV6-5 to TRBJ2-7; no clear D. The CDR3 spans 13 residues. Germline V gives CDR1 MNHEY, CDR2 SVGAGI. The V end lost 4 bases, the J end lost 3 bases, and 10 bases lay between the germline ends.

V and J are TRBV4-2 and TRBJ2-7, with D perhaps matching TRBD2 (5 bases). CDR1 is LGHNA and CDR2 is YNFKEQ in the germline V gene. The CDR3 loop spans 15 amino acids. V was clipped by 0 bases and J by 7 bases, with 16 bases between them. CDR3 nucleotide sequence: TGTGCCAGCAGCCAAGATCAACTAGACCCGGGAGAGCAGTACTTC. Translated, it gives CASSQDQLDPGEQYF.

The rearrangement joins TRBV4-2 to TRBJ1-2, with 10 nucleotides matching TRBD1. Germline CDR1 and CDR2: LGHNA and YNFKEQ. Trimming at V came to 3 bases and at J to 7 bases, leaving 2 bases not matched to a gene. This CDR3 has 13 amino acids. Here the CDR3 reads CASSQGQGSGYTF. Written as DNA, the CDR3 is TGTGCCAGCAGCCAGGGACAGGGGTCTGGCTACACCTTC.

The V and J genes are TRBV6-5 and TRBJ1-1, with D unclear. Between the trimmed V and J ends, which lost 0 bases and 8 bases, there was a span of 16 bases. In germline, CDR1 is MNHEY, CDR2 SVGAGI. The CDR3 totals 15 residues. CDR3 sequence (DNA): TGTGCCAGCAGTTACTCGACTAACTCCAACCCCGAAGCTTTCTTT. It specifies CASSYSTNSNPEAFF.

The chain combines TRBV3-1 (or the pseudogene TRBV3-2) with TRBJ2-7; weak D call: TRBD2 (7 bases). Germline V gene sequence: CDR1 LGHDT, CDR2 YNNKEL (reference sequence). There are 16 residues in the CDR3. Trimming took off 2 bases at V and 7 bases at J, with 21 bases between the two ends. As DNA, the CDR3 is TGTGCCAGCAGCCAACCCGCGGGGGCGGGGAGGTTGGAGCAGTACTTC. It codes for CASSQPAGAGRLEQYF.

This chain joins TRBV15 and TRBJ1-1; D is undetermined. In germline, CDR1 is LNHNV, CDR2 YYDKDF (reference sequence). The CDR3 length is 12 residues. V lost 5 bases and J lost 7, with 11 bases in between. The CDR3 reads CATSPLRGEAFF. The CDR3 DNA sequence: TGTGCCACCAGCCCCCTTCGGGGTGAAGCTTTCTTT.

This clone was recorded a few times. The CDR3, as DNA: TGTGCCATCAGCATCAGCGATAATCAGCCCCAGCATTTT. Amino acids: CAISISDNQPQHF. The V and J genes are TRBV10-3 and TRBJ1-5; no firm D call. With 6 bases removed from V and 4 bases from J, the gap between germline ends came to 10 bases. This CDR3 has 13 residues. Germline V gives CDR1 ENHRY, CDR2 SYGVKD.

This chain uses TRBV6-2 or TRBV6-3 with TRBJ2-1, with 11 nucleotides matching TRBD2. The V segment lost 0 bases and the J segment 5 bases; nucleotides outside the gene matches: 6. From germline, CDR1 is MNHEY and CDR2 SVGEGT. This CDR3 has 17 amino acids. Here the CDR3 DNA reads TGTGCCAGCAGTTACTCGACTAGCGGGAAACTCGACAATGAGCAGTTCTTC. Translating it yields CASSYSTSGKLDNEQFF.